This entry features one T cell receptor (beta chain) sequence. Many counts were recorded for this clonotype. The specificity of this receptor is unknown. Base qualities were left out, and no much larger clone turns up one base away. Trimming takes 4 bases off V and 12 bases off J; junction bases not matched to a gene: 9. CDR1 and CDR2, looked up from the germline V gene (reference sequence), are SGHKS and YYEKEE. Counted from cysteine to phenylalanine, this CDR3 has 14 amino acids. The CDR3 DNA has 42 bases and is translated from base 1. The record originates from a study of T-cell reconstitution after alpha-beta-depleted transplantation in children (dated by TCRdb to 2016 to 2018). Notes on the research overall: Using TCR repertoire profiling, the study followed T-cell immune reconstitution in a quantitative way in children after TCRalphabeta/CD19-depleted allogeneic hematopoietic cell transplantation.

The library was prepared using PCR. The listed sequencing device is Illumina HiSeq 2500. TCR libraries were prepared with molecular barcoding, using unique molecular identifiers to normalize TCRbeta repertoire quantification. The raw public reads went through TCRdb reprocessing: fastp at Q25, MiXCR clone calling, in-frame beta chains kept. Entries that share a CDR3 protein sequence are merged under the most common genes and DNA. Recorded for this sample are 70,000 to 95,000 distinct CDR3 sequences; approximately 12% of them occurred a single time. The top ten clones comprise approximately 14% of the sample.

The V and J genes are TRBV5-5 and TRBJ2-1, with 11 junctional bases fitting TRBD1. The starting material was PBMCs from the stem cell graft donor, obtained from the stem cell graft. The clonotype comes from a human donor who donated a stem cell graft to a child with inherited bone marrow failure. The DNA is TGTGCCAGCAGCGCGGGACAGGGGGAGGAACGGCAGTTCTTC. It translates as CASSAGQGEERQFF.